This entry lists 28 T cell receptor beta chains sequenced from one sample in a study of CD8 T cells in ankylosing spondylitis. From the 5' RACE reads, TCRdb called clonotypes with MiXCR, one entry per CDR3 protein. The sample lists roughly 180,000 distinct CDR3 sequences, 9.8% occurring once. Sequenced material: blood, either unsorted or a sorted T cell fraction (not recorded which). These TCRs come from a female donor with ankylosing spondylitis or in good health (not recorded which).

This clonotype has ten or more counts. The chain combines TRBV5-1 with TRBJ1-1; TRBD1 aligns across 8 bases. Germline CDR1 and CDR2: SGHRS and YFSETQ. The CDR3 totals 15 residues. J gave up 3 bases and V 4 bases, and 8 bases lay outside the gene matches. In DNA form, the CDR3 reads TGCGCCAGCAGCGGGGCGACAGGGGCGGACACTGAAGCTTTCTTT. It encodes CASSGATGADTEAFF.

This clonotype was recorded many times. The V call is TRBV10-3, the J call TRBJ2-5; a weak D match, TRBD1 (5 bases). Trimming left V 3 bases short and J 0 bases short, with 14 bases between. Germline V gene sequence: CDR1 ENHRY, CDR2 SYGVKD. The CDR3 has 16 residues. DNA for the CDR3: TGTGCCATCAGTGACCTCGGCGACAGCTACCAAGAGACCCAGTACTTC. Residues: CAISDLGDSYQETQYF.

This clonotype was counted many times. The chain recombines TRBV5-1 with TRBJ1-1; no reliable D call. The V end was cut by 2 bases, the J end by 0 bases, with 11 bases between. The germline gives CDR1 SGHRS, CDR2 YFSETQ. The CDR3 is made up of 15 amino acids. CDR3 loop: CASSLGLGMNTEAFF. For the CDR3, the DNA is TGCGCCAGCAGCTTAGGGCTGGGGATGAACACTGAAGCTTTCTTT.

This clonotype came up a few times. The J gene is TRBJ2-7, the V gene TRBV27; TRBD2 matches at 7 bases. This CDR3 is built from 15 residues. Trimming cost V 5 bases and J 2 bases; bases outside gene matches: 9. The germline V gene encodes CDR1 MNHEY and CDR2 SMNVEV (reference sequence). DNA of the CDR3: TGTGCCAGCAGTCAAGGGGCACTAGCGACCTACGAGCAGTACTTC. Amino acids: CASSQGALATYEQYF.

This clonotype was seen a few times. This chain joins TRBV6-2 or TRBV6-3 and TRBJ2-5, with 7 positions matching TRBD2. The CDR3 runs to 15 residues. Per the germline V gene, CDR1 is MNHEY and CDR2 is SVGEGT. With 6 bases clipped from V and 5 bases from J, the junction kept 12 bases outside the gene matches. The CDR3 nucleotides read TGTGCCAGCAGGCTACTAGCGAGAGTTGGGGAGACCCAGTACTTC. This gives the protein CASRLLARVGETQYF.

The V gene is TRBV20-1, the J gene TRBJ2-2; D might be TRBD2 (6 bases). CDR1 is DFQATT and CDR2 is SNEGSKA in the germline V gene (reference sequence). Trimming removed 5 bases at V and 2 bases at J, with 12 bases between. This CDR3 contains 14 residues. In DNA form, the CDR3 reads TGCAGTGCTCGGGACTCCGAAAACACCGGGGAGCTGTTTTTT. Translated, it gives CSARDSENTGELFF.

There are a few counts of this clonotype. The chain links TRBV29-1 to TRBJ1-1; D ambiguous. V shed 2 bases and J shed 3 bases, with 13 bases lying between them. CDR3 length: 14 amino acids. The germline gives CDR1 SQVTM, CDR2 ANQGSEA. CDR3 bases: TGCAGCGTTGAAACGACCCAACCGGACACTGAAGCTTTCTTT. Translation: CSVETTQPDTEAFF.

In its sample, this clonotype was seen a few times. In DNA, the CDR3 is TGCGCCAGCAGCCCGGGGGCCTACACTGAAGCTTTCTTT. Protein sequence: CASSPGAYTEAFF. This chain uses TRBV4-3 with TRBJ1-1, with D possibly TRBD1 on 6 matching bases. The length of the CDR3 is 13 residues. CDR1 is LGHNA, CDR2 YSLEER, per germline. V dropped 4 bases and J dropped 3 bases, with 9 bases sitting between them.

This clonotype was picked up many times. V usage is TRBV10-3 and J usage is TRBJ2-7; D is possibly TRBD1 or TRBD2 (5 bases each). CDR3 length: 13 amino acids. V dropped 6 bases and J dropped 5 bases, with 14 bases sitting between them. Germline V lookup: CDR1 ENHRY, CDR2 SYGVKD. The CDR3 here is CAIRGEPPHEQYF. In DNA, the CDR3 is TGTGCCATCAGGGGGGAGCCCCCACACGAGCAGTACTTC.

In its sample, this clonotype was seen a few times. The rearrangement joins TRBV4-1 to TRBJ2-2; 11 bases fit TRBD1. V trimming: 2 bases; J trimming: 6 bases; junction bases outside the gene matches: 11. Germline lookup yields CDR1 MGHRA and CDR2 YSYEKL. The CDR3 extends over 18 amino acids. The CDR3 DNA follows: TGCGCCAGCAGCCAACACCCTGGACAGGGGGCGCGGTCCGGGGAGCTGTTTTTT. Translation gives CASSQHPGQGARSGELFF.

This clonotype showed up just a few times. CDR3 residues: CASLARVGELFF. Here the CDR3 DNA reads TGTGCCAGCTTGGCGCGGGTCGGGGAGCTGTTTTTT. The chain carries TRBV7-9 and TRBJ2-2; D might be TRBD2 (5 bases). Trimming left V 8 bases short and J 7 bases short, with 11 bases between. Germline CDR1 SEHNR, CDR2 FQNEAQ (reference sequence). The CDR3 contains 12 residues.

The J gene is TRBJ1-1, the V gene TRBV9; perhaps TRBD1 as D (5 bases). Germline V gene data show CDR1 as SGDLS and CDR2 as YYNGEE. V shed 3 bases and J shed 11 bases, with 14 bases lying between them. There are 12 residues in the CDR3. The CDR3 DNA is TGTGCCAGCAGCGCAGGGACTCCCCAGGCTTTCTTT. This codes for CASSAGTPQAFF.

This rearrangement joins TRBV2 to TRBJ2-1; no clear D. Trimming removed 3 bases from V and 7 bases from J, with 7 bases in between. The CDR3 is made up of 12 amino acids. Germline CDR1 is SNHLY and CDR2 is FYNNEI. The CDR3 protein is CASSELRNEQFF. CDR3 bases: TGTGCCAGCAGTGAGCTGAGGAATGAGCAGTTCTTC.

This clonotype has a count of ten or more. V gene TRBV4-2 combines with J gene TRBJ1-1; D may be TRBD1 (5 bases). The germline V gene has CDR1 LGHNA and CDR2 YNFKEQ. This CDR3 contains 13 residues. V lost 4 bases to trimming and J lost 6 bases, with 12 bases between them. The CDR3 spells CASSRGVGAEAFF. The CDR3 DNA sequence: TGTGCCAGCAGCCGTGGGGTGGGGGCTGAAGCTTTCTTT.

This clonotype has just a few counts. The chain has TRBV12-3 or TRBV12-4 and TRBJ2-7; D is unresolved. The germline V and J ends were trimmed by 4 bases and 3 bases, with 7 bases remaining between them. CDR3 size: 12 residues. CDR3 protein: CASSSTLYEQYF. CDR3 coding DNA: TGTGCCAGCAGTTCGACTCTCTACGAGCAGTACTTC.

The chain joins TRBV27 to TRBJ2-3; possibly TRBD2 for D (6 bases). CDR3 length equals 16 residues. Germline V gives CDR1 MNHEY, CDR2 SMNVEV (reference sequence). The V gene lost 2 bases and the J gene lost 2 bases, with 14 bases spanning the gap. The CDR3 loop is CASSLVGLKATDTQYF. DNA of the CDR3: TGTGCCAGCAGTTTAGTGGGACTTAAGGCCACAGATACGCAGTATTTT.

There are a few counts of this clonotype. The rearrangement links TRBV7-9 to TRBJ1-1, with 9 bases lining up with TRBD1. V was pared by 5 bases and J by 5 bases, with 6 bases of the junction left unmatched. The V gene's germline CDR1 is SEHNR and CDR2 FQNEAQ (reference sequence). The CDR3 extends over 14 amino acids. CDR3 sequence reads: CASSPGQGETEAFF. The CDR3 nucleotides are TGTGCCAGCAGCCCGGGACAGGGAGAGACTGAAGCTTTCTTT.

In this sample, this clonotype turned up many times. The chain carries TRBV27 and TRBJ2-7; D is perhaps TRBD2 (6 bases). CDR3 length: 14 residues. Germline-derived CDR1 and CDR2 are MNHEY and SMNVEV (reference sequence). Trimming took 8 bases from V and 4 from J, leaving 18 bases between them. The CDR3 DNA sequence: TGTGCCAGCTCACCGGTGGGGGGATCTTACGAGCAGTACTTC. Its translation is CASSPVGGSYEQYF.

This clonotype was found many times. V gene TRBV12-3 or TRBV12-4 combines with J gene TRBJ1-1, with D maybe TRBD1 (5 bases). CDR3 length: 14 residues. The germline V and J ends were trimmed by 5 bases and 1 base, with 11 bases remaining between them. In nucleotides, the CDR3 is TGTGCCAGCAGTGCCGGGACGGCGAACACTGAAGCTTTCTTT. Protein product: CASSAGTANTEAFF.

The V call is TRBV2, the J call TRBJ2-7, with 8 bases identical to TRBD1. Germline CDR1 reads SNHLY; CDR2 reads FYNNEI. CDR3 size: 15 residues. V lost 4 bases and J lost 2; bases outside the gene matches: 7. As DNA, the CDR3 is TGTGCCAGCAGTGGCCCGGGACAGGTTACCTACGAGCAGTACTTC. It translates to CASSGPGQVTYEQYF.

The chain is built from TRBV7-6 and TRBJ2-2; 8 bases line up with TRBD2. The CDR3 contains 15 residues. Germline assignment: CDR1 SGHVS and CDR2 FNYEAQ. V dropped 3 bases and J dropped 7; count of bases not matched to a gene: 7. In DNA form, the CDR3 reads TGTGCCAGCAGCTTGACTAGCGCCGGTAACGGGGAGCTGTTTTTT. Encoded protein: CASSLTSAGNGELFF.

This clonotype occurred once. The V call is TRBV6-2 or TRBV6-3, the J call TRBJ1-2; a weak D match, TRBD1 (5 bases). The ends were cut back, 5 bases at V and 5 bases at J, with 12 bases in the middle. Germline CDR1 MNHEY, CDR2 SVGEGT. The CDR3 contains 13 residues. The CDR3: CASSPGTPYGYTF. The CDR3, as DNA: TGTGCCAGCAGTCCCGGGACGCCTTATGGCTACACCTTC.

The J gene is TRBJ1-1, the V gene TRBV7-6; unclear D gene. V gave up 5 bases and J gave up 0 bases, with 7 bases separating them. From germline, CDR1 is SGHVS and CDR2 FNYEAQ. The CDR3 is 13 amino acids. The CDR3 DNA follows: TGTGCCAGCAGCGTTGAGTTGAACACTGAAGCTTTCTTT. It yields the protein CASSVELNTEAFF.

This clonotype has a count of ten or more. The DNA for the CDR3 is TGTGCCAGCAGCTCAGACAATGAGCAGTTCTTC. Amino acid sequence: CASSSDNEQFF. This rearrangement joins TRBV7-2 to TRBJ2-1; D remains unclear. The CDR3 sequence is 11 residues long. Germline loops: CDR1 SGHTA, CDR2 FQGNSA. The ends were cut back, 4 bases at V and 5 bases at J, with 3 bases in the middle.

This clonotype turned up a few times. V is TRBV6-5 and J is TRBJ2-3; TRBD2 matches at 7 bases. Per germline, CDR1 MNHEY and CDR2 SVGAGI. Germline trimming cut 2 bases from V and 3 bases from J; bases unmatched to any gene: 5. The CDR3 contains 15 residues. The CDR3 loop reads CASSYRGGSTDTQYF. DNA of the CDR3: TGTGCCAGCAGTTACCGGGGCGGGAGTACAGATACGCAGTATTTT.

Many counts were recorded for this clonotype. The chain couples TRBV29-1 to TRBJ1-2; the match to TRBD1 covers 7 bases. The V and J ends lost 2 bases and 5 bases, in that order; junction bases with no gene match: 5. CDR3 length: 13 amino acids. Per germline, CDR1 SQVTM and CDR2 ANQGSEA. The CDR3 loop reads CSVEQGDRYGYTF. The CDR3 DNA is TGCAGCGTTGAACAGGGGGATAGGTATGGCTACACCTTC.

There are a few counts of this clonotype. The V and J genes are TRBV4-2 and TRBJ2-5; D may correspond to TRBD1 or TRBD2 (7 bases each). CDR3 length equals 16 residues. The V gene lost 1 base and the J gene lost 5 bases, with 17 bases spanning the gap. The germline V gene has CDR1 LGHNA and CDR2 YNFKEQ. The CDR3 nucleotides are TGTGCCAGCAGCCAAGGGGGAGGGGGCTTTCGGGAGACCCAGTACTTC. It encodes CASSQGGGGFRETQYF.

This clonotype was detected a few times. This chain links TRBV4-1 with TRBJ1-3; D is unclear. CDR3 length equals 15 residues. The germline gives CDR1 MGHRA, CDR2 YSYEKL. V gave up 0 bases and J gave up 5 bases, with 11 bases separating them. The CDR3 DNA is TGCGCCAGCAGCCAAGACCCGACGGTGAGAAACACCATATATTTT. Its protein is CASSQDPTVRNTIYF.